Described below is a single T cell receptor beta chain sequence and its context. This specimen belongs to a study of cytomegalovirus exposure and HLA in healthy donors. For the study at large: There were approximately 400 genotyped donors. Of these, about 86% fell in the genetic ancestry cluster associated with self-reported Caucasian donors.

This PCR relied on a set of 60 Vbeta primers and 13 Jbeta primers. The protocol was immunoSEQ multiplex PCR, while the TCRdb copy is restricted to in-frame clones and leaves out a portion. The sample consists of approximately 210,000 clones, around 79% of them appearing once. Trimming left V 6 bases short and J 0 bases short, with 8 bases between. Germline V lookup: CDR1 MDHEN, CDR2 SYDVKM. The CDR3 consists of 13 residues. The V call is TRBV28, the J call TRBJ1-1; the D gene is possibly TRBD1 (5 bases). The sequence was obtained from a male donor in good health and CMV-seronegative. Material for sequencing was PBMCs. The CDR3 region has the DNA TGTGCCAGCAGACTCAGGGTGAACACTGAAGCTTTCTTT. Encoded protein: CASRLRVNTEAFF.